The rows below give T cell receptor beta chains drawn from one sample of a study of cytomegalovirus exposure and HLA in healthy donors. The repertoire was sequenced with immunoSEQ multiplex PCR; TCRdb's copy has only in-frame clones and lacks some. The repertoire has 150,000 to 180,000 clones, around 84% of them found once; the top ten carry over 2%. The material sequenced was PBMCs. The receptor source for this set is a human donor in good health. CDR3s include the opening cysteine and the closing phenylalanine or tryptophan. Each record gives: clone size, V gene, J gene, D gene, CDR3 DNA, CDR3 protein. A D gene is named only where the DNA matches it firmly. Part of the rows lack a size; the others show once, few, many or a class for expanded clones.

abundance: .
v_gene: TRBV6-6
j_gene: TRBJ1-1
d_gene: .
CDR3nt: TGTGCCAGCACCCCCAGGGGCAGGCGAACGGTGAGAGCTTTCTTT
CDR3aa: CASTPRGRRTVRAFF

abundance: .
v_gene: TRBV5-1
j_gene: TRBJ2-1
d_gene: TRBD1
CDR3nt: TGCGCCAGCAGCTTGGCGCCGGTACAGGGGTTAAATGAGCAGTTCTTC
CDR3aa: CASSLAPVQGLNEQFF

abundance: many
v_gene: TRBV29-1
j_gene: TRBJ1-2
d_gene: TRBD1
CDR3nt: TGCAGCGTTGCGACAGGGGGCGCAAACTATGGCTACACCTTC
CDR3aa: CSVATGGANYGYTF

abundance: .
v_gene: TRBV21-1
j_gene: TRBJ1-5
d_gene: .
CDR3nt: TGTGCCAGCAGCAAGCGGGACAGGCGTAATCAGCCCCAGCATTTT
CDR3aa: CASSKRDRRNQPQHF

abundance: .
v_gene: TRBV25-1
j_gene: TRBJ1-5
d_gene: .
CDR3nt: TGTGCCAGCAGTGGGGCAGGGGGCAATCAGCCCCAGCATTTT
CDR3aa: CASSGAGGNQPQHF

abundance: .
v_gene: TRBV7-3
j_gene: TRBJ2-3
d_gene: TRBD2
CDR3nt: TGTGCCAGCAGCTCACACGGGACTAGCGCGAGCACAGATACGCAGTATTTT
CDR3aa: CASSSHGTSASTDTQYF

abundance: .
v_gene: TRBV7-6
j_gene: TRBJ1-4
d_gene: .
CDR3nt: TGTGCCAGCAGCTTAGGGGGAGGAAAACTGTTTTTT
CDR3aa: CASSLGGGKLFF

abundance: .
v_gene: TRBV28
j_gene: TRBJ1-4
d_gene: .
CDR3nt: TGTGCCAGCAGTTTGGGGGCTCTAACTAATGAAAAACTGTTTTTT
CDR3aa: CASSLGALTNEKLFF

abundance: once
v_gene: TRBV7-3
j_gene: TRBJ2-2
d_gene: .
CDR3nt: TGTGCCAGCAGCCGTGGGGGCGCCACCGGGGAGCTGTTTTTT
CDR3aa: CASSRGGATGELFF

abundance: .
v_gene: TRBV13
j_gene: TRBJ1-1
d_gene: TRBD1
CDR3nt: TGTGCCAGCAGCTTATACAGGGGTCGCGCTGAAGCTTTCTTT
CDR3aa: CASSLYRGRAEAFF

abundance: .
v_gene: TRBV29-1
j_gene: TRBJ1-1
d_gene: .
CDR3nt: TGCAGCGCCCGGGGAGTTGGGAACACTGAAGCTTTCTTT
CDR3aa: CSARGVGNTEAFF

abundance: .
v_gene: TRBV19
j_gene: TRBJ1-2
d_gene: TRBD1
CDR3nt: TGTGCCAGTAGTTTAAAGGGGGCTCGCTATGGCTACACCTTC
CDR3aa: CASSLKGARYGYTF

abundance: .
v_gene: TRBV5-6
j_gene: TRBJ2-1
d_gene: .
CDR3nt: TGTGCCAGCAGCTTGGTGGACTACTCCTACAATGAGCAGTTCTTC
CDR3aa: CASSLVDYSYNEQFF

abundance: .
v_gene: TRBV15
j_gene: TRBJ2-1
d_gene: TRBD2
CDR3nt: TGTGCCACCAGCAGAGATTCCAGACTAGCGAAATACAATGAGCAGTTCTTC
CDR3aa: CATSRDSRLAKYNEQFF

abundance: .
v_gene: TRBV15
j_gene: TRBJ2-7
d_gene: TRBD1
CDR3nt: TGTGCCACCAGCAGAGTCTGGGGGACAGGGACATACGAGCAGTACTTC
CDR3aa: CATSRVWGTGTYEQYF

abundance: .
v_gene: TRBV29-1
j_gene: TRBJ1-1
d_gene: .
CDR3nt: TGCAGCGTTGGTCAGGGGCCTGAAGCTTTCTTT
CDR3aa: CSVGQGPEAFF

abundance: .
v_gene: TRBV7-2
j_gene: TRBJ1-6
d_gene: .
CDR3nt: TGTGCCAGCAGCCAGGGCAAGACCTCACCCCTCCACTTT
CDR3aa: CASSQGKTSPLHF

abundance: .
v_gene: TRBV27
j_gene: TRBJ1-1
d_gene: .
CDR3nt: TGTGCCAGCAGTTTATCGGTCGGGGCTGAAGCTTTCTTT
CDR3aa: CASSLSVGAEAFF

abundance: .
v_gene: TRBV2
j_gene: TRBJ2-7
d_gene: .
CDR3nt: TGTGCCAGTACCTCGGGGAGCCTGGGGGAGCAGTACTTC
CDR3aa: CASTSGSLGEQYF

abundance: .
v_gene: TRBV28
j_gene: TRBJ2-4
d_gene: .
CDR3nt: TGTGCCAGCAGTTTAACAGGGAGCAATAAAAACATTCAGTACTTC
CDR3aa: CASSLTGSNKNIQYF

abundance: .
v_gene: TRBV29-1
j_gene: TRBJ2-5
d_gene: TRBD2
CDR3nt: TGCAGCGTTGAAGGTGGGACTAAAGAGACCCAGTACTTC
CDR3aa: CSVEGGTKETQYF

abundance: .
v_gene: TRBV28
j_gene: TRBJ1-4
d_gene: .
CDR3nt: TGTGCCAGCAGTCCACAGGGTGAGAGAAATGAAAAACTGTTTTTT
CDR3aa: CASSPQGERNEKLFF

abundance: .
v_gene: TRBV7-2
j_gene: TRBJ2-6
d_gene: .
CDR3nt: TGTGCCAGCAGCCCTCAGGGAAGTGGGGCCAACGTCCTGACTTTC
CDR3aa: CASSPQGSGANVLTF

abundance: .
v_gene: TRBV19
j_gene: TRBJ1-5
d_gene: TRBD1
CDR3nt: TGTGCCAGTAGTTCACAGGGGGCGAATCAGCCCCAGCATTTT
CDR3aa: CASSSQGANQPQHF

abundance: .
v_gene: TRBV4-1
j_gene: TRBJ1-5
d_gene: TRBD1
CDR3nt: TGCGCCAGCAGCCCCTTTAGGACAGGGGGAATGGGCCAGCCCCAGCATTTT
CDR3aa: CASSPFRTGGMGQPQHF

abundance: .
v_gene: TRBV7-9
j_gene: TRBJ2-1
d_gene: .
CDR3nt: TGTGCCAGCAGCCGGTCGACGGGATTTCGGAATGAGCAGTTCTTC
CDR3aa: CASSRSTGFRNEQFF

abundance: .
v_gene: TRBV4-1
j_gene: TRBJ1-1
d_gene: .
CDR3nt: TGCGCCAGCAGCCAACAGGGAATGGTCACTGAAGCTTTCTTT
CDR3aa: CASSQQGMVTEAFF

abundance: medium-sized
v_gene: TRBV7-9
j_gene: TRBJ2-7
d_gene: TRBD2
CDR3nt: TGTGCCAGCAGCATACAGCGACTAGCGGGAGACTCACACTACGAGCAGTACTTC
CDR3aa: CASSIQRLAGDSHYEQYF

abundance: .
v_gene: TRBV5-4
j_gene: TRBJ1-4
d_gene: TRBD1
CDR3nt: TGTGCCAGCAGCGGGACAGGGGGAAAACTGTTTTTT
CDR3aa: CASSGTGGKLFF

abundance: .
v_gene: TRBV19
j_gene: TRBJ1-4
d_gene: .
CDR3nt: TGTGCCAGTAGTTTCGTGCCCGGGGAAAAACTGTTTTTT
CDR3aa: CASSFVPGEKLFF

abundance: .
v_gene: TRBV25-1
j_gene: TRBJ1-4
d_gene: .
CDR3nt: TGTGCCAGCAGTGAAACTCGGTTAGCGGGCCGAGAAAAACTGTTTTTT
CDR3aa: CASSETRLAGREKLFF

abundance: .
v_gene: TRBV30
j_gene: TRBJ1-3
d_gene: TRBD1
CDR3nt: TGTGCCTGGAGTGCGGGACAGTACTCTGGAAACACCATATATTTT
CDR3aa: CAWSAGQYSGNTIYF

abundance: .
v_gene: TRBV2
j_gene: TRBJ2-7
d_gene: .
CDR3nt: TGTGCCAGCCGGGACTTTAATTGGGAGCAGTACTTC
CDR3aa: CASRDFNWEQYF